This TCR beta chain emerged from a study of cytomegalovirus exposure and HLA in healthy donors (dated by TCRdb to 2017 to 2019). For the study in its entirety: In an earlier analysis of some 610 of the donors, approximately 260 Gb of sequence data and approximately 120 million unique TCR beta sequences from roughly 190 million T cells were reported. Across 300 to 500 genotyped donors of the cohort, an average of roughly 250,000 unique TCR beta nucleotide sequences per donor were sequenced, and approximately 17% of those sequences were non-productive. A later genetic analysis used genome-wide SNP genotypes for about 65% of the roughly 700 donors, treating that subset as a discovery cohort. An earlier analysis of approximately 630 of the donors applied high-throughput TCR beta sequencing to assess whether each TCR beta V gene segment acted as functional or pseudogenic. An early release covering approximately 600 HLA-typed donors comprised approximately 290 gigabases of sequencing data and some 79 million unique TCR sequences. Every repertoire in the discovery cohort had been generated on one and the same sequencing platform. The study aimed to test whether signatures of past pathogen exposure could be identified by cataloging public T cell receptors. Both class I and class II loci were covered by HLA typing, at four-digit resolution. The number of donors typed differed by locus, with roughly 629-640 for A, B, C, DRB1 and DQB1, 522 for DQA1, 606 for DPA1, and under 490 for DPB1. To predict cytomegalovirus infection status, the study brought together high-throughput TCR immunosequencing, statistical association of individual TCRs with disease status, and machine learning. The genetic ancestry cluster associated with self-reported Caucasian donors included around 76% of the roughly 390 genotyped donors. In a later analysis, previously published TCR beta repertoires from 666 donors were re-analyzed and high-resolution HLA genotyping was added so that TCR occurrence patterns could be studied. A separate validation cohort of 100 to 150 different subjects was used in addition to the approximately 700-subject first cohort. A handful of DR-DQ haplotypes were treated as single units for association and clustering because of strong linkage in the cohort. Alongside the repertoire data, information on donor age, sex, ethnicity and CMV serostatus was compiled. The study used immunosequencing to profile the T cell repertoires of about 670 subjects and linked those repertoires to cytomegalovirus serostatus. Rather than drawing on any new phenotypic data, the later analysis identified candidate immune exposures from TCR beta sequences and the way those sequences occurred across donors. General study outcomes and caveats: Presence/absence analyses assumed roughly uniform sequencing depth across donors, an assumption that may not hold. Strong co-occurrence of HLA alleles, especially DR and DQ, made assigning TCR associations to individual alleles difficult. Compared with the approximately 600-donor mean, donors in an Asian-associated ancestry cluster had fewer N-insertions in productive TCRs, according to a later genetic analysis. A later analysis found that TCR association rates varied across HLA loci, with DRB1 alleles showing the most associated TCRs and HLA-C alleles the fewest. In this cohort, only TCR beta chains were sequenced, and detectable features were limited by the absence of alpha or paired-chain data. V-gene and J-gene trimming of TCR beta chains was associated with a missense DCLRE1C variant in a later genetic analysis, and the association was replicated in an independent cohort. The only immune exposure information available for the cohort was CMV serostatus. Because HLA typing was unavailable for some donors at each locus, only the typed subset was used in association tests. Three of the identified cytomegalovirus-associated TCR beta chains were confirmed in vitro to be specific for cytomegalovirus antigens. A further reported finding was that TCR beta sequences accurately predicted the HLA-A and HLA-B alleles for most subjects in the first cohort. Some IMGT-functional V segments, including TRBV6-2 and TRBV6-3, could not be told apart with the 87-base-pair reads, so those segments were excluded. Specific HLA alleles were associated with 15,000 to 20,000 TCR beta sequences at a false discovery rate of 0.05 in a later analysis. A group of highly shared sequence variants was considered likely to be a technical artifact of the sequencing pipeline. According to a later analysis, most CMV-associated TCR beta chains appeared to be HLA-restricted, and the HLA associations seemed to be driven largely by CMV exposure. In a later analysis, HLA-associated TCR beta chains were found to be more clonally expanded and to have lower generation probabilities than equally common non-associated chains. It was suggested by the authors that the approach could potentially be generalized to other disease states and immunological phenotypes. An earlier analysis of approximately 540 of the donors showed that most TCR beta V segments appeared in productive rearrangements either about 90% or about 30% of the time, which broadly matched IMGT annotations. Linkage disequilibrium might explain the correlated functional status among segregating V segments, but an unknown experimental factor could not be ruled out. In a later analysis, several top co-occurrence clusters were reported to appear linked to parvovirus B19, influenza, CMV and Epstein-Barr virus. While some public TCRs were present in many individuals, most TCR sequences turned up only very rarely across donors. Seventeen rarely observed V segments, including chromosome 9 orphons, were excluded from the earlier analysis of several hundred of the donors because counts were too low. The study listed 164 TCR beta chains as associated with cytomegalovirus. In both the original and validation cohorts, the classifier was reported to diagnose cytomegalovirus status with high specificity and sensitivity.

The cohort consisted of hundreds of healthy bone marrow donors. All cohort members were sampled while nominally healthy, although unrecorded immune exposures were likely present. The donor tested CMV seronegative, placing the donor among the 350 to 400 seronegative members of the cohort. Every donor gave a peripheral blood sample, and the peripheral blood mononuclear cells from that sample were used for TCR beta sequencing. The Qiagen DNeasy Blood Extraction Kit was used to extract genomic DNA from the blood cell samples. Turning to this clone: Its specific antigen is unknown. Base qualities are not provided; no much larger clone lies one nucleotide away.

Receptor amplification or capture employed the immunoSEQ multiplex PCR assay. For the multiplex PCR, a mixture combining 60 forward primers for TCR Vbeta segments and 13 reverse primers for TCR Jbeta segments was used. Amplification of the CDR3 region of rearranged TCR beta genes was performed with a multiplex PCR assay on genomic DNA. On the Illumina HiSeq System, the amplified TCR beta libraries were sequenced as 87-base-pair reads. The source study handled its data this way. Across the 600 to 700 repertoires, a later analysis counted approximately 75 million unique TCR beta chains, roughly 11 million of which were shared by at least two donors. Raw reads were error-corrected and collapsed into unique sequences by a nearest-neighbor algorithm in which closely related sequences were merged to remove PCR and sequencing errors. V, D and J gene segments were assigned by aligning CDR3 sequences to IMGT reference sequences. For a sequence to be retained, a match of at least six nucleotides to both a V gene segment and a J gene segment was required. Rearrangements were called productive when the CDR3 lacked stop codons and stayed in frame with V and J; all others were non-productive. Following IMGT convention, CDR3 was defined as the stretch from the second conserved V-encoded cysteine to the conserved J-encoded phenylalanine. The earlier analysis of about 640 of the donors excluded any sequence lacking an unambiguous match to a single V gene segment. An earlier analysis of 500 to 700 of the donors classified V segments as functional when productive rearrangements were above 56.7% and as segregating when the standard deviation between donors was above 5%. A statistical classification framework was built for diagnosing cytomegalovirus status from the catalog of TCR beta chain sequences. In a later analysis, V and J genes were assigned by comparing TCR nucleotide sequences against IMGT/GENE-DB human TR gene sequences. The TCRdist pipeline was used in a later analysis to assign CDR3 sequences and most-parsimonious VDJ recombination scenarios. In a later analysis, every TCR beta chain was defined by the combination of its CDR3 amino acid sequence and its V-gene family, and reads without a unique V-gene family were dropped. As a way to deal with suspected cross-contamination and a sequencing artifact, a later analysis dropped nearly 600 nucleotide sequences that were highly shared and had low generation probability. In a later analysis, a clonal expansion index was calculated for each public chain from normalized within-repertoire ranks of inferred template counts. A later analysis computed generation probabilities with a VDJ recombination model fitted to out-of-frame rearrangements, and checked the results against IGoR. In a later analysis, hypergeometric tests were used to score TCR-TCR, TCR-HLA and TCR-CMV co-occurrence, with a repertoire-size bias correction applied to TCR pairs. A later analysis estimated false discovery rates by permuting HLA or CMV assignments 20 times. A later analysis grouped co-occurring TCRs with DBSCAN, adding TCRdist sequence similarity when clustering within HLA-allele-positive subsets. Repertoires with fewer than 30,000 or more than 120,000 public chains were left out of co-occurrence clustering, as were four to six repertoires with anomalous nucleotide sharing. Not all clones reach the TCRdb copy of this immuneACCESS table, which keeps in-frame sequences only. Checked studies attribute under half of the gap to unresolved V genes and leave the rest unexplained. V, J and clone size derive from that table, while D and trimming were established from the DNA sequence. Recorded for this sample are around 150,000 clones; around 79% of them occurred a single time. Clones ranked in the top ten supply around 1.9% of the sample.

V ends up 6 bases short and J 4 bases short, with an unmatched junction base count of 4. For CDR1 and CDR2, the germline V gene lists MNHEY and SVGAGI. From its cysteine to its phenylalanine, the CDR3 spans 14 amino acids. Here the CDR3 DNA is all that survives: 42 bases in frame from base 1. The rearranged segments are TRBV6-5 and TRBJ2-3; TRBD2 matches 10 bases in the middle. The sequenced sample was PBMCs. This clonotype was obtained from a man aged 40-49 years in good health and CMV-seronegative. The DNA reads TGTGCCAGCAGCCAAGGACTAGCGGCAGATACGCAGTATTTT. This translates into CASSQGLAADTQYF.